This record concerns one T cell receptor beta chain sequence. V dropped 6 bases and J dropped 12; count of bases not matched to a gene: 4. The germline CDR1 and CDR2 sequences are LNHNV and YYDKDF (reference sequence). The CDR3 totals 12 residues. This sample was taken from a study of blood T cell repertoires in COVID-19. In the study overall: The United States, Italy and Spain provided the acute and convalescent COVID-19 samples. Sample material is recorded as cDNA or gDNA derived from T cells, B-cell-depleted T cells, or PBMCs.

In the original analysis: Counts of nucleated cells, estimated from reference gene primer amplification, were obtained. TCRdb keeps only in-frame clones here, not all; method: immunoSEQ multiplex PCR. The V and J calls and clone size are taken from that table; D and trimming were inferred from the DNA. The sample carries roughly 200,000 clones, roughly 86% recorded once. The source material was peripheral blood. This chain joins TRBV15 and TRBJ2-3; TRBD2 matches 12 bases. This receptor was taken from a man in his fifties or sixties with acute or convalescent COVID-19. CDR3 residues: CATSRLAGEQYF. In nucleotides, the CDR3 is TGTGCCACCAGTAGACTAGCGGGGGAACAGTATTTT.